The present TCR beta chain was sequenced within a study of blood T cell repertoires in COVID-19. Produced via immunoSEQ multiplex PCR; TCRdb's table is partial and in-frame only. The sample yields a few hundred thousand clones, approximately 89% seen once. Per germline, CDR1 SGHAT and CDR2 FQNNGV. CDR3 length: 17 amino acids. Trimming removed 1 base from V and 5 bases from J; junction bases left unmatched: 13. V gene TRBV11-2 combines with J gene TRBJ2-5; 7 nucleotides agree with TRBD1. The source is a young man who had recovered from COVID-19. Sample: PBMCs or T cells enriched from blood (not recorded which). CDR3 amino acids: CASSLALPGQEEETQYF. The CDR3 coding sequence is TGTGCCAGCAGCTTAGCCCTACCCGGACAGGAGGAGGAGACCCAGTACTTC.